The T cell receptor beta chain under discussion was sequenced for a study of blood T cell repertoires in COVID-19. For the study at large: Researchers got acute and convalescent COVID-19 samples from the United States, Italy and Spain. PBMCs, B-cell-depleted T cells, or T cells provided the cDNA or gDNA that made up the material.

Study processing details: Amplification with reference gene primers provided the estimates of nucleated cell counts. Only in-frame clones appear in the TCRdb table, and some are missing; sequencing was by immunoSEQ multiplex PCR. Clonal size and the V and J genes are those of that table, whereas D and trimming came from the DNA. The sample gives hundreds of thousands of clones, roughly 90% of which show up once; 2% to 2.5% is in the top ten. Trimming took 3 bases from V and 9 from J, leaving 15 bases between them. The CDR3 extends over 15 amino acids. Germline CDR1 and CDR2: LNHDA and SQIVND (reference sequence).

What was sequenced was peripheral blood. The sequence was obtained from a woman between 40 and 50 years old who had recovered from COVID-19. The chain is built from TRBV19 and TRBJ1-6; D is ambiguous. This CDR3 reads CASSMFEVRSSPLHF. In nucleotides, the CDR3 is TGTGCCAGTAGTATGTTTGAGGTCCGAAGTTCACCCCTCCACTTT.